A selection of T cell receptor beta chains follows, all from one sample in a study of a mutant IDH1 vaccine in newly diagnosed glioma. Their cognate antigens are unknown. The data were produced by immunoSEQ multiplex PCR, yet TCRdb's version contains in-frame clones alone and is incomplete. The sample lists more than 25,000 clones; roughly 80% were seen once. Source: PBMCs, taken from a glioma patient whose treatment included an IDH1 peptide vaccine. The receptors derive from a woman in her thirties with glioma. Some clones in this sample may be carry-over from other donors' samples. Both conserved end residues are part of each CDR3. A D gene is named only where the DNA matches it firmly. Some rows mark clone size as missing; the rest say once, few, many or name a class of expanded clone.

>TRBJ2-1|14|TRBD1|.|TRBV10-3
CAITGQGAPNEQFF
TGTGCCATCACGGGACAGGGGGCGCCCAATGAGCAGTTCTTC
>TRBJ2-2|14|.|.|TRBV28
CASSDTGNTGELFF
TGTGCCAGCAGTGACACAGGGAACACCGGGGAGCTGTTTTTT
>TRBJ1-3|12|.|.|TRBV30
CAWSRSGNTIYF
TGTGCCTGGAGTAGGTCTGGAAACACCATATATTTT
>TRBJ1-1|16|.|.|TRBV12-5
CASGLGQPGGDTEAFF
TGTGCTAGTGGTTTGGGGCAACCCGGTGGGGACACTGAAGCTTTCTTT
>TRBJ1-2|14|.|.|TRBV6-1
CASAPGGESYGYTF
TGTGCCAGCGCCCCGGGGGGCGAATCCTATGGCTACACCTTC
>TRBJ1-2|12|.|.|TRBV7-9
CASSRAKDGYTF
TGTGCCAGCAGCCGCGCGAAGGATGGCTACACCTTC
>TRBJ1-2|10|.|.|TRBV2
CASSDYGYTF
TGTGCCAGCAGTGATTATGGCTACACCTTC
>TRBJ2-5|15|TRBD1|once|TRBV29-1
CSVEDQWDRQETQYF
TGCAGCGTTGAAGATCAATGGGACAGGCAAGAGACCCAGTACTTC
>TRBJ2-5|15|.|.|TRBV27
CASSLSFPRVETQYF
TGTGCCAGCAGTTTATCCTTTCCAAGGGTAGAGACCCAGTACTTC
>TRBJ2-7|16|TRBD1|.|TRBV28
CASRPAWGQGSNEQYF
TGTGCCAGCAGGCCCGCCTGGGGACAGGGGAGCAACGAGCAGTACTTC
>TRBJ2-5|14|.|.|TRBV7-8
CASSLGFRQETQYF
TGTGCCAGCAGCTTAGGTTTCAGACAAGAGACCCAGTACTTC
>TRBJ2-3|15|TRBD1|.|TRBV2
CASSEVGQGTDTQYF
TGTGCCAGCAGTGAGGTGGGACAGGGCACCGATACGCAGTATTTT
>TRBJ2-7|12|.|few|TRBV7-2
CASSRPGGEQYF
TGTGCCAGCAGCCGTCCGGGCGGCGAGCAGTACTTC
>TRBJ2-2|15|.|.|TRBV9
CASSSRQENTGELFF
TGTGCCAGCAGCTCCCGCCAGGAGAACACCGGGGAGCTGTTTTTT
>TRBJ2-7|16|.|.|TRBV4-2
CASSQALGTGAYEQYF
TGTGCCAGCAGCCAAGCGCTTGGGACGGGGGCCTACGAGCAGTACTTC
>TRBJ1-5|14|.|.|TRBV6-1
CASSRGGGSQPQHF
TGTGCCAGCAGTCGGGGGGGAGGAAGTCAGCCCCAGCATTTT
>TRBJ2-5|13|.|few|TRBV11-2
CASSFTPGETQYF
TGTGCCAGCAGCTTCACCCCCGGGGAGACCCAGTACTTC
>TRBJ1-2|14|TRBD1|few|TRBV19
CASSDRGEIYGYTF
TGTGCCAGTAGCGACAGGGGGGAGATATATGGCTACACCTTC
>TRBJ2-5|14|TRBD1|.|TRBV5-6
CASSPTGPQETQYF
TGTGCCAGCAGCCCGACAGGGCCTCAAGAGACCCAGTACTTC
>TRBJ1-2|15|TRBD1|.|TRBV19
CASTKGQGFLYGYTF
TGTGCCAGTACAAAGGGACAGGGATTCCTGTATGGCTACACCTTC
>TRBJ1-5|14|TRBD1|.|TRBV18
CASEGQGGNQPQHF
TGTGCCAGCGAGGGGCAGGGGGGCAATCAGCCCCAGCATTTT
>TRBJ1-1|14|.|.|TRBV19
CASSPRQPNTEAFF
TGTGCCAGTAGTCCCCGCCAGCCGAACACTGAAGCTTTCTTT
>TRBJ1-4|15|.|few|TRBV6-1
CASGGVVGQSEKLFF
TGTGCCAGCGGCGGGGTGGTAGGGCAGAGCGAAAAACTGTTTTTT
>TRBJ1-4|14|.|few|TRBV30
CAWAQGRTNEKLFF
TGTGCCTGGGCACAGGGCCGGACTAATGAAAAACTGTTTTTT
>TRBJ2-1|15|.|.|TRBV7-8
CASSLGGPLYNEQFF
TGTGCCAGCAGCTTAGGGGGGCCCCTTTACAATGAGCAGTTCTTC
>TRBJ2-1|16|TRBD2|.|TRBV18
CASSPPSGGGYNEQFF
TGTGCCAGCTCACCACCCTCGGGGGGAGGGTACAATGAGCAGTTCTTC
>TRBJ1-1|15|.|.|TRBV5-1
CASSFQPPGDTEAFF
TGCGCCAGCAGCTTTCAACCCCCGGGGGACACTGAAGCTTTCTTT
>TRBJ2-7|14|TRBD1|.|TRBV6-5
CASSRQGPSDEQYF
TGTGCCAGCAGTAGACAGGGCCCAAGTGACGAGCAGTACTTC
>TRBJ2-3|17|.|.|TRBV10-1
CASSEGGSRDRTDTQYF
TGCGCCAGCAGCGAAGGTGGTAGCCGAGACCGCACAGATACGCAGTATTTT
>TRBJ2-5|13|.|.|TRBV29-1
CSVDLPEGETQYF
TGCAGCGTTGATCTTCCTGAAGGGGAGACCCAGTACTTC
>TRBJ2-7|15|TRBD1|.|TRBV10-2
CASSEDRDRGREQYF
TGCGCCAGCAGTGAGGACCGGGACAGGGGACGCGAGCAGTACTTC
>TRBJ1-2|15|TRBD1|.|TRBV6-5
CASTPAPEGAGGYTF
TGTGCCAGCACCCCCGCCCCCGAGGGGGCCGGTGGCTACACCTTC
>TRBJ2-7|10|.|medium-sized|TRBV30
CAWSGGEQYF
TGTGCCTGGAGCGGGGGCGAGCAGTACTTC
>TRBJ2-7|18|.|.|TRBV4-1
CASSPGPHTAGEVYEQYF
TGCGCCAGCAGCCCAGGGCCGCACACCGCAGGGGAGGTTTACGAGCAGTACTTC
>TRBJ2-1|12|.|.|TRBV10-3
CAIKSTDTEQFF
TGTGCCATCAAAAGCACGGACACGGAGCAGTTCTTC
>TRBJ2-7|14|TRBD1|.|TRBV7-9
CASSSSGTAYEQYF
TGTGCCAGCAGCTCCTCCGGGACAGCCTACGAGCAGTACTTC
>TRBJ2-4|16|TRBD2|.|TRBV5-8
CASSPAGEGSGNIQYF
TGTGCCAGCAGCCCCGCTGGGGAGGGCTCCGGAAACATTCAGTACTTC
>TRBJ1-2|12|.|.|TRBV30
CAWSTVPGGYTF
TGTGCCTGGAGTACCGTGCCGGGGGGCTACACCTTC
>TRBJ2-1|17|TRBD2|.|TRBV7-8
CASRPGLAGPSYNEQFF
TGTGCCAGCAGGCCGGGACTAGCGGGCCCCTCCTACAATGAGCAGTTCTTC
>TRBJ2-3|15|.|few|TRBV6-1
CASRALSGSADTQYF
TGTGCCAGTAGGGCACTATCAGGGAGTGCAGATACGCAGTATTTT
>TRBJ2-7|15|TRBD1|.|TRBV5-6
CASSRRGQGVREQYF
TGTGCCAGCAGCCGCCGGGGACAGGGGGTGAGAGAGCAGTACTTC
>TRBJ2-7|15|TRBD2|.|TRBV6-5
CASSYSPAGVGEQYF
TGTGCCAGCAGTTACTCCCCAGCGGGAGTTGGTGAGCAGTACTTC
>TRBJ1-2|13|.|.|TRBV25-1
CASSQAVLEGYTF
TGTGCCAGCAGTCAAGCCGTTCTAGAAGGCTACACCTTC
>TRBJ1-3|15|.|.|TRBV5-4
CASSSNSFSGNTIYF
TGTGCCAGCAGCTCTAACAGCTTCTCTGGAAACACCATATATTTT